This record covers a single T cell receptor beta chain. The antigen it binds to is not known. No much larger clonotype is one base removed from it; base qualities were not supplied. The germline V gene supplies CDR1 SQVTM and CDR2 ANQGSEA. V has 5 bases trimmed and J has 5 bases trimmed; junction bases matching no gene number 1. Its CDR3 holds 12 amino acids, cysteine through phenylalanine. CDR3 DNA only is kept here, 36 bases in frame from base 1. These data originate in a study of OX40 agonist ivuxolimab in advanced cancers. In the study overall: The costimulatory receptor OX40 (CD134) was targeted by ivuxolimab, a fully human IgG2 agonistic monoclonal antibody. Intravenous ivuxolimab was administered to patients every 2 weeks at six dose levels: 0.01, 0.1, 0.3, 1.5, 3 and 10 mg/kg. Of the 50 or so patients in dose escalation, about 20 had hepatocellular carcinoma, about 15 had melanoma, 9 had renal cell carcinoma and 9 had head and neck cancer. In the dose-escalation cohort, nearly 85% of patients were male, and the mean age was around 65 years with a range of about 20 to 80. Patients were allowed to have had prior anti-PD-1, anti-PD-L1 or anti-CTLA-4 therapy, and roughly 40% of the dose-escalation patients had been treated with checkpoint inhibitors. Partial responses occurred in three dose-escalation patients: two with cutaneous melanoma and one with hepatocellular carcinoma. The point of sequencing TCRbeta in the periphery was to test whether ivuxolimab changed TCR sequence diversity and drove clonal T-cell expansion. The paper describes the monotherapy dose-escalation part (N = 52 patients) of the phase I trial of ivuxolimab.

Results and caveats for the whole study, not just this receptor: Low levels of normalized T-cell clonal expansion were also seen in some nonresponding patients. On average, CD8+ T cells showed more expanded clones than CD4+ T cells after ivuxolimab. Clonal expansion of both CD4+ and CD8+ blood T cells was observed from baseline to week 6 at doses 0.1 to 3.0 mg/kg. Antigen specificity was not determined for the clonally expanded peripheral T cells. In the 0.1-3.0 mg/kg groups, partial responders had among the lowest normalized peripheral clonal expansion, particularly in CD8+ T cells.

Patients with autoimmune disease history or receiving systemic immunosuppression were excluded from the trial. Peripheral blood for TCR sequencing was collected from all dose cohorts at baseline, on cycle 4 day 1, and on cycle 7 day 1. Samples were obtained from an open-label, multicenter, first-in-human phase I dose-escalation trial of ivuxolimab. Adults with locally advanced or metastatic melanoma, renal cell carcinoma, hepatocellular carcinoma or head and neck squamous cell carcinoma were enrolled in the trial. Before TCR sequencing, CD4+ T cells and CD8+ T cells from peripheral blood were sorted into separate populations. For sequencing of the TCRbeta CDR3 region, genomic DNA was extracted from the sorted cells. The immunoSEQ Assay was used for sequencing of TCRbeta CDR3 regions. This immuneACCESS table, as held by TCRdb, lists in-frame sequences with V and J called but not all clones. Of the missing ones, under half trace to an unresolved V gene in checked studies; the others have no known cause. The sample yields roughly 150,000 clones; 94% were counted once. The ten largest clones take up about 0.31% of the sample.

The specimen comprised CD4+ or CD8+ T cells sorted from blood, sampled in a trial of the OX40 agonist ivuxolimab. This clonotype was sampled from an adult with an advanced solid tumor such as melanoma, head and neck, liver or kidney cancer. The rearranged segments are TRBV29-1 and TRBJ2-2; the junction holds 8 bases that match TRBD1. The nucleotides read TGCAGCGTTCAGGGGGCAACCGGGGAGCTGTTTTTT. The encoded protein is CSVQGATGELFF.